This entry lists 21 T cell receptor beta chains sequenced from one sample in a study of tumor-infiltrating lymphocytes in primary liver carcinoma (dated by TCRdb to about 2017). TCRdb records Illumina HiSeq 2500 as the sequencer. TCRbeta-specific cDNA was reverse-transcribed from roughly 500 ng total RNA using a constant-region primer and ProtoScript II reverse transcriptase. The TCRbeta libraries were prepared through three rounds of nested multiplex PCR following a slightly modified ARM-PCR procedure. The first two PCR rounds used multiplex TRBV1-TRBV30 forward primers with a Cbeta reverse primer, each for roughly 10 cycles. Clones were called with MiXCR by TCRdb after fastp trimmed the public reads at Q25, and only in-frame beta chains were retained. Rows with a matching CDR3 protein are joined into one entry that keeps the most common DNA and genes. The sample table holds about 200,000 distinct CDR3 sequences, of which over 80% were seen once. 15% to 20% of the sample is held by the ten biggest clonotypes.

Without any cell sorting, total RNA and DNA were co-extracted from 20-30 mg of bulk tissue using the AllPrep DNA/RNA mini kit. The sample comprised tumor tissue from primary liver carcinoma. These receptors were taken from a man aged 35 to 55 with primary liver carcinoma and hepatitis B virus infection.

Turning to this clonotype: It may be a read error: a sequence one base away is much more abundant. The chain recombines TRBV5-6 with TRBJ1-4; D is undetermined. CDR3 length: 15 amino acids. Germline CDR1 SGHDT, CDR2 YYEEEE. CDR3 in amino acids: CANSFGGVGHEKLFF. CDR3 nucleotide sequence: TGTGCCAACAGCTTCGGAGGCGTCGGGCACGAAAAACTGTTTTTT. Supplemented by reference TRBV5-6 and TRBJ1-4, the full variable domain reads DAGVTQSPTHLIKTRGQQVTLRCSPKSGHDTVSWYQQALGQGPQFIFQYYEEEERQRGNFPDRFSGHQFPNYSSELNVNALLLGDSALYLCANSFGGVGHEKLFFGSGTQLSVL.

In regard to this clonotype: A much larger clonotype is one base distant, so this may be a read error. The CDR3 DNA reads as TGTGCCAGCAGTTTAATTGGGTCCTACGAGCTGTACTTC. It yields the protein CASSLIGSYELYF. V is TRBV28 and J is TRBJ2-7, with D uncertain. Germline V gives CDR1 MDHEN, CDR2 SYDVKM. The CDR3 is made up of 13 amino acids.

A few counts support this clonotype. At one of its ends the junction is not consistent with the germline gene, which may arise from a read error. The chain has TRBV11-3 and TRBJ2-1, with D unclear. The CDR3 has 14 residues. CDR1 is SGHNT and CDR2 is YENEEA in the germline V gene. This CDR3 is CASSSFPDYNEQFF. The CDR3 coding sequence is TGTGCAAGCAGCTCATTTCCGGACTACAATGAGCAGTTCTTC.

About this clonotype: A junction end diverges from the germline sequence, so it may reflect a read error. The V call is TRBV11-1, the J call TRBJ2-1; 12 nucleotides align to TRBD2. This CDR3 contains 14 residues. Per germline, CDR1 SGHAT and CDR2 FQDESV (reference sequence). DNA of the CDR3: TGTACCAGCAATCCGAGACTAGCGGGAGCGCTGCAGTTCTTC. Protein: CTSNPRLAGALQFF.

On this clonotype: No conserved phenylalanine or tryptophan ends this CDR3, so it is likely a read error. The DNA is left out, because the CDR3 cannot be placed on it with certainty; the CDR3 is given as TCRdb lists it. The chain joins TRBV4-1 to TRBJ2-7. 14 amino acids form the CDR3, both terminal residues included. The germline CDR1 and CDR2 sequences are MGHRA and YSYEKL. This CDR3 is CASSQDLDRAEQYL.

For this clonotype: This may arise from a read error, as a much more abundant clone is one base away. DNA of the CDR3: TGTGCCAGCAGACGCAATCCGGAAAACATTCAGTACTTC. This translates into CASRRNPENIQYF. The V gene is TRBV28, the J gene TRBJ2-4; the D is unclear. CDR1 and CDR2 (germline): MDHEN, SYDVKM. V was trimmed by 6 bases and J by 5 bases, leaving 11 bases between them. The length of the CDR3 is 13 residues.

In regard to this clonotype: The junction and the germline gene differ at one end; a read error may be behind it. J is TRBJ1-2 and V is TRBV5-4; no reliable D call. CDR1 SGHNT and CDR2 YYREEE come from the germline V gene (reference sequence). The CDR3 runs to 14 residues. CDR3 in amino acids: CASSSNISSSGYTF. In DNA, the CDR3 is TGTGCCAGTAGCTCGAACATTTCCTCTAGTGGCTACACCTTC.

Turning to this clonotype: This CDR3 fails to terminate in the conserved phenylalanine or tryptophan, so it likely reflects a read error. No DNA is shown, since the ends of the CDR3 on it are uncertain; the CDR3 is the one TCRdb lists. The chain has TRBV28 and TRBJ2-7; the table's D call, TRBD2, was not checked against the DNA. The CDR3 is 13 amino acids long, termini counted. Germline V lookup: CDR1 MDHEN, CDR2 SYDVKM. The CDR3 spells CASRELAAYEQYI.

This clonotype showed up just a few times. This may stem from a read error, because a much larger clone lies one nucleotide away. The rearrangement joins TRBV7-8 to TRBJ1-5, with 9 nucleotides matching TRBD1. The CDR3 loop spans 17 amino acids. CDR1 SGHVS and CDR2 FQNEAQ come from the germline V gene. Written as DNA, the CDR3 is TGTGCCAGCAGCTTAGCCGGACAGGGGTTGAGCAATCGGCCCCAGCATTTT. Translated, it gives CASSLAGQGLSNRPQHF.

In its sample, this clonotype was seen once. Germline and junction disagree at one end, which may indicate a read error. The chain recombines TRBV5-1 with TRBJ2-2; no definite D call. From germline, CDR1 is SGHRS and CDR2 YFSETQ. This CDR3 spans 15 amino acids. The CDR3 here is CASSFSPSNTDELFF. CDR3 nucleotides: TGTGCCAGCAGCTTCAGTCCCTCGAACACCGATGAGCTGTTTTTT.

The rearrangement links TRBV29-1 to TRBJ2-1; D gene unclear. Germline V gene lookup returns CDR1 SQVTM and CDR2 ANQGSEA. The V and J ends lost 4 bases and 15 bases respectively, with 13 bases between them. This CDR3 comprises 10 residues. CDR3 region: CSVVRALLFF. In DNA form, the CDR3 reads TGCAGCGTTGTAAGAGCGTTGCTGTTCTTC.

In its sample, this clonotype was seen a few times. Possible read error: a much larger clone is one base away. The V call is TRBV6-2 or TRBV6-3, the J call TRBJ2-7; 8 nucleotides match TRBD1. The germline V gene encodes CDR1 MNHEY and CDR2 SVGEGT. The CDR3 spans 14 residues. The CDR3 DNA reads as TGTACCAGCAGTTCCCCGACAGGGGCCAACGAGCAGTACTTC. This translates into CTSSSPTGANEQYF.

As concerns this clonotype: The CDR3 does not end in the conserved phenylalanine or tryptophan, so this is likely a read error. The chain carries TRBV5-1 and TRBJ1-5; possible D gene TRBD1, 6 bases. This CDR3 has 15 amino acids. Germline assignment: CDR1 SGHRS and CDR2 YFSETQ. This chain's CDR3 is CASSLGGGANQPQHV. DNA for the CDR3: TGCGCCAGTAGCTTGGGGGGGGGCGCGAATCAGCCCCAGCATGTT.

With respect to this clonotype: An end of the junction does not agree with germline; a read error may underlie this. The CDR3 sequence is CTSSQDRGAGDEQYF. The CDR3, as DNA: TGCACCAGCAGCCAAGATAGGGGGGCTGGTGACGAGCAGTACTTC. J is TRBJ2-7 and V is TRBV4-3; D assignment may be TRBD1 or TRBD2 (6 bases each). Germline V lookup: CDR1 LGHNA, CDR2 YSLEER. The CDR3 length is 15 residues.

With respect to this clonotype: A read error may account for a junction end that differs from germline. This CDR3 reads CSVEDSGRENTEAFF. In DNA form, the CDR3 reads TGCAGCGTTGAAGATAGCGGGAGAGAGAACACTGAAGCATTCTTT. V and J are TRBV29-1 and TRBJ1-1; D not resolved. Germline V gene lookup returns CDR1 SQVTM and CDR2 ANQGSEA. The CDR3 covers 15 residues.

Points on this clonotype: A much larger clone differs by one base, so this may be a read error. The chain combines TRBV5-1 with TRBJ2-3, with D perhaps matching TRBD2 (5 bases). The CDR3 has 15 residues. V gave up 4 bases and J gave up 5 bases, with 17 bases separating them. Germline CDR1 SGHRS, CDR2 YFSETQ. The CDR3 protein is CASSAAWTEGDTQYF. The CDR3 nucleotides are TGCGCCAGCAGCGCTGCCTGGACTGAGGGAGATACGCAGTATTTT.

The rearrangement links TRBV11-3 to TRBJ2-1, with D maybe TRBD2 (5 bases). Germline V lookup: CDR1 SGHNT, CDR2 YENEEA. This CDR3 has 15 residues. The germline V and J ends were trimmed by 8 bases and 10 bases, with 24 bases remaining between them. CDR3: CASRLQSGGFNEQFF. The DNA of the CDR3 is TGTGCCAGCCGCCTACAAAGCGGAGGCTTCAACGAGCAGTTCTTC.

As for this clonotype: At one of its ends the junction is not consistent with the germline gene, which may arise from a read error. The chain carries TRBV6-5 and TRBJ2-5, with D uncertain. Germline V gene data show CDR1 as MNHEY and CDR2 as SVGAGI. The CDR3 has 12 residues. CDR3 in DNA: TGTGCCAGCAGTTACGGGGTGGAGACCCAGAACTTC. Its translation: CASSYGVETQNF.

About this clonotype itself: The CDR3 does not close with the conserved phenylalanine or tryptophan, likely indicating a read error. J is TRBJ2-1 and V is TRBV12-3 or TRBV12-4, with a tentative D call TRBD1 (6 bases). CDR3 size: 13 residues. The CDR3 loop is CASSLGQNNEQFS. In DNA, the CDR3 is TGTGCCAGTAGTCTCGGACAGAACAACGAGCAGTTCTCC.

This clonotype showed up just once. Since the CDR3 does not end with the conserved phenylalanine or tryptophan, this likely comes from a read error. The rearrangement uses TRBV6-5 and TRBJ2-1; 15 bases fit TRBD2. The germline V gene has CDR1 MNHEY and CDR2 SVGAGI. CDR3 size: 16 residues. CDR3 residues: CASTYRTSGRANEQFL. In DNA, the CDR3 is TGTGCCAGCACTTACCGGACTAGCGGGAGGGCCAACGAGCAGTTCTTA.

As to this clonotype: Lacking the conserved final phenylalanine or tryptophan, this CDR3 likely reflects a read error. CDR3: CSVMGNTVELFC. The DNA of the CDR3 is TGCAGCGTTATGGGTAACACCGTGGAGCTGTTTTGT. This sequence joins TRBV29-1 and TRBJ2-2, with D unclear. The CDR3 has 12 amino acids. Germline V gene lookup returns CDR1 SQVTM and CDR2 ANQGSEA.